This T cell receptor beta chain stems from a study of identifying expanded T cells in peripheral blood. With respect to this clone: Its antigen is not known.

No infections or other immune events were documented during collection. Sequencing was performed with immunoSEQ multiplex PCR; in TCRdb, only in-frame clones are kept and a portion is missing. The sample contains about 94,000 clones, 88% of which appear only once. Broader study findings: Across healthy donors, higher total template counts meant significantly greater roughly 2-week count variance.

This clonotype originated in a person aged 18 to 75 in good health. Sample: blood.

The CDR3 is CASSLEPHRLGNEQFF. CDR3 in DNA: TGCGCCAGCAGCTTGGAGCCCCACAGGTTGGGGAATGAGCAGTTCTTC. V gene TRBV5-1 combines with J gene TRBJ2-1, with a weak D call TRBD1 (5 bases). Germline V lookup: CDR1 SGHRS, CDR2 YFSETQ. Trimming left V 0 bases short and J 7 bases short, with 17 bases between. The CDR3 consists of 16 residues. Using reference TRBV5-1 and TRBJ2-1 for the parts outside the CDR3, the full variable domain is KAGVTQTPRYLIKTRGQQVTLSCSPISGHRSVSWYQQTPGQGLQFLFEYFSETQRNKGNFPGRFSGRQFSNSRSEMNVSTLELGDSALYLCASSLEPHRLGNEQFFGPGTRLTVL.